This T cell receptor beta chain was found in a study of cytomegalovirus exposure and HLA in healthy donors. Overall study: Genotyping of more than 300 donors showed that 80% to 90% belonged to the Caucasian-associated ancestry cluster.

PCR was performed using 60 Vbeta and 13 Jbeta primers. Here immunoSEQ multiplex PCR was the method, and the copy in TCRdb shows in-frame clones only, minus some. The sample includes over 150,000 clones, about 80% seen only once; the top ten take 1%. Findings and limits, study-wide: Some TCR beta chains (around 180 of them) were listed as cytomegalovirus-associated. TRBV6-2, TRBV6-3 and other indistinguishable V segments were excluded. Sequencing depth across donors, presence/absence analyses assumed, was roughly uniform.

J gave up 8 bases and V 4 bases, and 12 bases lay outside the gene matches. CDR3 length: 16 amino acids. Looked up from germline, CDR1 is SGHTA and CDR2 is FQGTGA. Remarks on this clone: Its antigen is not known.

The specimen sequenced was PBMCs. The V call is TRBV7-3, the J call TRBJ2-2, with TRBD1 matching over 8 bases. This receptor was obtained from a woman aged 45-59 years in good health and CMV-seropositive. CDR3 protein: CASSSARQGNRGELFF. The CDR3 bases are TGTGCCAGCAGCTCAGCTAGACAGGGGAATAGGGGGGAGCTGTTTTTT.